The clone carrying this T cell receptor beta chain has ten or more counts. In TCRdb, the reads were re-called with MiXCR into one record per CDR3 protein. Here the sample spans 150,000 to 200,000 distinct CDR3 sequences, approximately 14% being singletons. Looked up from germline, CDR1 is SGHTA and CDR2 is FQGNSA. V lost 5 bases and J lost 3, with 14 bases in between. The CDR3 spans 15 residues. The data originate from a study of T cell repertoires in cytomegalovirus infection. The wider study: Shared public TCR beta signatures pointed to both CMV infection and a matching HLA type.

This chain connects TRBV7-2 to TRBJ1-5, with D possibly matching TRBD1 (5 bases). The sequence was obtained from a human donor in good health (CMV status not recorded). Some clones in this sample may be carry-over from other donors' samples. The sequenced sample consisted of PBMCs. The CDR3 spells CASSPSGTYNQPQHF. CDR3 nucleotides: TGTGCCAGCAGCCCCTCAGGGACCTACAATCAGCCCCAGCATTTT. Combining the CDR3 with reference TRBV7-2 and TRBJ1-5 gives the whole variable domain GAGVSQSPSNKVTEKGKDVELRCDPISGHTALYWYRQSLGQGLEFLIYFQGNSAPDKSGLPSDRFSAERTGGSVSTLTIQRTQQEDSAVYLCASSPSGTYNQPQHFGDGTRLSIL.